The 18 T cell receptor beta chains listed next were all sequenced from one sample in a study of radiotherapy plus CTLA-4 blockade in lung cancer. Profiled with immunoSEQ multiplex PCR; TCRdb holds only in-frame clones, not every one. The sample shows around 70,000 clones, approximately 83% of them seen only once. The source material was peripheral blood, sampled from a patient treated with radiotherapy plus ipilimumab. These receptor sequences come from a human donor with non-small cell lung cancer who had a partial response to radiotherapy plus ipilimumab.

This clone has just one count. V and J are TRBV4-1 and TRBJ1-4; no reliable D call. V lost 1 base to trimming and J lost 0 bases, with 9 bases between them. The CDR3 length is 16 residues. Germline CDR1 MGHRA, CDR2 YSYEKL. The CDR3 is CASSQGITPTNEKLFF. In DNA form, the CDR3 reads TGCGCCAGCAGCCAAGGTATCACACCAACTAATGAAAAACTGTTTTTT.

J is TRBJ2-1 and V is TRBV11-3, with TRBD2 matching 9 bases. V dropped 1 base and J dropped 2; count of bases not matched to a gene: 0. This CDR3 has 15 residues. Germline V gives CDR1 SGHNT, CDR2 YENEEA. The CDR3 sequence is CASSLGGRAYNEQFF. In nucleotides, the CDR3 is TGTGCCAGCAGCTTAGGCGGGAGGGCCTACAATGAGCAGTTCTTC.

The chain links TRBV5-1 to TRBJ1-1; 7 positions agree with TRBD1. The CDR3 is made up of 15 amino acids. With 3 bases clipped from V and 0 bases from J, the junction kept 5 bases outside the gene matches. Looked up from germline, CDR1 is SGHRS and CDR2 is YFSETQ. As DNA, the CDR3 is TGCGCCAGCAGCTACCGACAGGGTATGAACACTGAAGCTTTCTTT. It yields the protein CASSYRQGMNTEAFF.

This chain joins TRBV7-3 and TRBJ1-5; D is unresolved. CDR3 length: 13 amino acids. Germline V gene sequence: CDR1 SGHTA, CDR2 FQGTGA. Trimming stripped 0 bases from V and 2 bases from J, with 2 bases between. CDR3 region: CASSLTGNQPQHF. The CDR3, as DNA: TGTGCCAGCAGCTTAACCGGCAATCAGCCCCAGCATTTT.

The chain recombines TRBV27 with TRBJ2-7; 10 bases line up with TRBD2. The V and J ends lost 3 bases and 5 bases, in that order; junction bases with no gene match: 10. The germline V gene encodes CDR1 MNHEY and CDR2 SMNVEV (reference sequence). The CDR3 runs to 16 residues. CDR3 in amino acids: CASSLVGGLAGDEQYF. CDR3 in DNA: TGTGCCAGCAGTTTGGTTGGGGGCCTAGCGGGAGACGAGCAGTACTTC.

The chain is built from TRBV9 and TRBJ2-5, with 9 nucleotides matching TRBD2. This CDR3 has 15 residues. Looked up from germline, CDR1 is SGDLS and CDR2 is YYNGEE. With 3 bases clipped from V and 4 bases from J, the junction kept 7 bases outside the gene matches. In DNA, the CDR3 is TGTGCCAGCAGCGATGCGGGGGGGAGCGCAGAGACCCAGTACTTC. Protein sequence: CASSDAGGSAETQYF.

This chain uses TRBV2 with TRBJ1-1; 7 nucleotides agree with TRBD1. The length of the CDR3 is 16 residues. Losses at the gene ends were 6 bases for V and 0 bases for J; bases not matched to a gene: 10. From germline, CDR1 is SNHLY and CDR2 FYNNEI. This CDR3 reads CASRERTGSMNTEAFF. As DNA, the CDR3 is TGTGCCAGCAGAGAAAGGACAGGCTCCATGAACACTGAAGCTTTCTTT.

The chain couples TRBV19 to TRBJ2-7; TRBD2 might be the D (5 bases). V was trimmed by 6 bases and J by 5 bases, leaving 20 bases between them. The length of the CDR3 is 15 residues. CDR1 and CDR2 from the germline V gene are LNHDA and SQIVND (reference sequence). The CDR3 loop is CASREVSTESHEQYF. The DNA of the CDR3 is TGTGCCAGTAGGGAGGTCTCGACGGAGAGTCACGAGCAGTACTTC.

The V and J genes are TRBV5-1 and TRBJ2-2, with TRBD2 matching 7 bases. The germline gives CDR1 SGHRS, CDR2 YFSETQ. The CDR3 covers 15 residues. The junction had 3 bases not matched to a gene; V was cut back by 0 bases and J by 4 bases. CDR3 coding DNA: TGCGCCAGCAGCTTGGCCGGGGGGTCCACCGGGGAGCTGTTTTTT. It translates to CASSLAGGSTGELFF.

V usage is TRBV28 and J usage is TRBJ1-5, with D hard to call. V lost 3 bases to trimming and J lost 1 base, with 10 bases between them. The CDR3 is 15 amino acids. Germline lookup yields CDR1 MDHEN and CDR2 SYDVKM. The CDR3 nucleotides read TGTGCCAGCAGTTTTCTAGGTCGGAGCAATCAGCCCCAGCATTTT. The encoded protein is CASSFLGRSNQPQHF.

This clone was counted a few times. The chain employs TRBV6-1 and TRBJ1-3; D unresolved. With 6 bases removed from V and 2 bases from J, the gap between germline ends came to 5 bases. Germline V gene lookup returns CDR1 MNHNS and CDR2 SASEGT. This CDR3 contains 12 residues. The CDR3 reads CASRAPGNTIYF. CDR3 DNA: TGTGCCAGCAGGGCTCCTGGAAACACCATATATTTT.

This chain joins TRBV5-6 and TRBJ2-3, with D perhaps matching TRBD2 (6 bases). The CDR3 extends over 15 amino acids. Trimming shortened V by 2 bases and J by 6 bases, and 16 bases separated the two germline ends. Germline lookup yields CDR1 SGHDT and CDR2 YYEEEE. The CDR3 sequence: CASSFLATPEDTQYF. CDR3 nucleotide sequence: TGTGCCAGCAGCTTCCTAGCGACCCCTGAGGATACGCAGTATTTT.

V gene TRBV30 combines with J gene TRBJ2-7, with D perhaps TRBD2 (5 bases). The germline V gene encodes CDR1 GTSNPN and CDR2 SVGIG (reference sequence). The CDR3 has 14 residues. Deletions cut 0 bases from V and 3 bases from J, with 12 bases between. The chain's CDR3 is CAWSVRNRGYEQYF. In DNA form, the CDR3 reads TGTGCCTGGAGTGTACGGAATCGGGGCTACGAGCAGTACTTC.

This chain links TRBV11-2 with TRBJ2-1, with 12 bases fitting TRBD2. Germline CDR1 SGHAT, CDR2 FQNNGV. Trimming at V came to 5 bases and at J to 4 bases, leaving 3 bases not matched to a gene. This CDR3 comprises 15 residues. CDR3: CASSLTSGGYNEQFF. CDR3 coding DNA: TGTGCCAGCAGCCTGACTAGCGGGGGTTACAATGAGCAGTTCTTC. The complete variable domain, with remaining parts taken from reference TRBV11-2 and TRBJ2-1, reads EAGVAQSPRYKIIEKRQSVAFWCNPISGHATLYWYQQILGQGPKLLIQFQNNGVVDDSQLPKDRFSAERLKGVDSTLKIQPAKLEDSAVYLCASSLTSGGYNEQFFGPGTRLTVL.

This clone was seen only a few times. This rearrangement joins TRBV5-5 to TRBJ2-5; 12 bases agree with TRBD2. Germline trimming cut 0 bases from V and 5 bases from J; bases unmatched to any gene: 11. The CDR3 contains 18 residues. Germline V CDR1 and CDR2: SGHKS, YYEKEE (reference sequence). The CDR3 nucleotides are TGTGCCAGCAGCTTGGCCGGTGCTAGCGGGAGGGCAGGGGAGACCCAGTACTTC. Its translation is CASSLAGASGRAGETQYF.

The J gene is TRBJ2-1, the V gene TRBV28; D unresolved. The length of the CDR3 is 11 residues. Trimming pared 4 bases from V and 6 bases from J, leaving 4 bases between. CDR1 and CDR2 from the germline V gene are MDHEN and SYDVKM. As DNA, the CDR3 is TGTGCCAGCAGTTACGGCAATGAGCAGTTCTTC. Translating it yields CASSYGNEQFF.

The chain joins TRBV7-2 to TRBJ2-5, with 7 bases identical to TRBD2. The J call may be wrong; the DNA end is better matched by TRBJ2-7. The CDR3 runs 16 residues. Germline loops: CDR1 SGHTA, CDR2 FQGNSA. In DNA, the CDR3 is TGTGCCAGCAGCCCGACTGGCGGGAGTAGGTCCTACGAGCAGTACTTC. Translated: CASSPTGGSRSYEQYF.

Notes on this clone: Other DNA sequences of this sample code for an identical CDR3. This chain joins TRBV27 and TRBJ1-5; 10 nucleotides align to TRBD1. V trimming: 5 bases; J trimming: 4 bases; junction bases outside the gene matches: 2. Germline V CDR1 and CDR2: MNHEY, SMNVEV (reference sequence). The CDR3 is 14 amino acids. The CDR3 loop is CASSLGQGNQPQHF. CDR3 DNA sequence: TGTGCCAGCAGTCTGGGACAGGGGAATCAGCCCCAGCATTTT.